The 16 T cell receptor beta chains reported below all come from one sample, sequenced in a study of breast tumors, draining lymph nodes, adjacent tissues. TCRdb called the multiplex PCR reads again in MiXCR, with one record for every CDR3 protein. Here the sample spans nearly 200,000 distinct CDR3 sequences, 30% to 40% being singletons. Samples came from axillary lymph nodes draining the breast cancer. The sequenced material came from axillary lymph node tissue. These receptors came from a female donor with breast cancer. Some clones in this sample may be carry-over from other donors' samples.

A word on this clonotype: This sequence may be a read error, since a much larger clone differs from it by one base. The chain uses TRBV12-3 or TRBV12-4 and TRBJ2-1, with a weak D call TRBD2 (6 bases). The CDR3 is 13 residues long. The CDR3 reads CANSLGTSNEQFF. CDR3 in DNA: TGTGCCAACAGTTTAGGGACTTCCAATGAGCAGTTCTTC.

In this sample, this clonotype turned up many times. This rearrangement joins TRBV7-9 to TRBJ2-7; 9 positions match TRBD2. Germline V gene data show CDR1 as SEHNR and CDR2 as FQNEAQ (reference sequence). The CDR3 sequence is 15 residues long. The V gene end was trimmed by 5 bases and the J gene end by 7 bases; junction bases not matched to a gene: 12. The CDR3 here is CASSLGSGLAGEQYF. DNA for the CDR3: TGTGCCAGCAGCCTCGGATCGGGACTAGCAGGGGAGCAGTACTTC.

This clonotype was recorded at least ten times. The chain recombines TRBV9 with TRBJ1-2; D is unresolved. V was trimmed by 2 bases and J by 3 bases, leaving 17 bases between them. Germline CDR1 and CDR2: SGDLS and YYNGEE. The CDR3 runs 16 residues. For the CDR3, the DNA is TGTGCCAGCAGCGTCGGACCGCCGACGGTGGACTATGGCTACACCTTC. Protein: CASSVGPPTVDYGYTF.

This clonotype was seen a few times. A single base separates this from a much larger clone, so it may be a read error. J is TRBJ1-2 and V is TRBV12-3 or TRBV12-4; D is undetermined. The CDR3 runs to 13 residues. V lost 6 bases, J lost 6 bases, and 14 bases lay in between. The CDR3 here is CASRDPSTDGYTF. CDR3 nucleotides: TGTGCCAGCAGGGACCCCTCCACCGATGGCTACACCTTC.

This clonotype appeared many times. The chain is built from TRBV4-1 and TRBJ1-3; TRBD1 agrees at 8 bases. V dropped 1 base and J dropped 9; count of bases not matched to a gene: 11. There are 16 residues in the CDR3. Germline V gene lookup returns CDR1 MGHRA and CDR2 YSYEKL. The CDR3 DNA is TGCGCCAGCAGCCAAGCCGACCATGGACAGGGCGGCACCATATATTTT. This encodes CASSQADHGQGGTIYF.

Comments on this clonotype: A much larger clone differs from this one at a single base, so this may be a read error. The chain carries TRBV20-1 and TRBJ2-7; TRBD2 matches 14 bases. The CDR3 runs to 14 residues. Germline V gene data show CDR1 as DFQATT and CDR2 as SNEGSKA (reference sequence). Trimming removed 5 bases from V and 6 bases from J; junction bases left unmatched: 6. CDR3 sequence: CSAGTSGRNSEQYF. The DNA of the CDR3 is TGCAGTGCTGGGACTAGCGGGAGAAACTCCGAGCAGTACTTC.

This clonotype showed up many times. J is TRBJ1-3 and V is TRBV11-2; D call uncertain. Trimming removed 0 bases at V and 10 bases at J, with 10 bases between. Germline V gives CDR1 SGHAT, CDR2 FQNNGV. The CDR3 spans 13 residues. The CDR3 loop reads CASSLDTGLTIYF. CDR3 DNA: TGTGCCAGCAGCTTAGATACCGGATTGACCATATATTTT.

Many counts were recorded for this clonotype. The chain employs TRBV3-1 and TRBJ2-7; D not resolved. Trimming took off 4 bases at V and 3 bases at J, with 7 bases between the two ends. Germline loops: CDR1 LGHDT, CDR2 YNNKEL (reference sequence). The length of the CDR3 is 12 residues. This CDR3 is CASSLTDYEQYF. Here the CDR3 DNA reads TGTGCCAGCAGCCTCACAGACTACGAGCAGTACTTC.

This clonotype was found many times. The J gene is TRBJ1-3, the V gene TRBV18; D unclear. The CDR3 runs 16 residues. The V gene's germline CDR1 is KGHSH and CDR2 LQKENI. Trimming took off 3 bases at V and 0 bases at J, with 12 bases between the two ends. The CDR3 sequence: CASSPLQLSSGNTIYF. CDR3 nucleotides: TGTGCCAGCTCACCCCTCCAGTTGAGCTCTGGAAACACCATATATTTT.

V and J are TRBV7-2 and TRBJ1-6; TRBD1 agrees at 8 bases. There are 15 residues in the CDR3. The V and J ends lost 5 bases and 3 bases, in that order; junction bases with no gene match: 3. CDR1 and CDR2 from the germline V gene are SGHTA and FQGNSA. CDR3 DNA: TGTGCCAGCAGCCGAGGACAGGGCTATAATTCACCCCTCCACTTT. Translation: CASSRGQGYNSPLHF.

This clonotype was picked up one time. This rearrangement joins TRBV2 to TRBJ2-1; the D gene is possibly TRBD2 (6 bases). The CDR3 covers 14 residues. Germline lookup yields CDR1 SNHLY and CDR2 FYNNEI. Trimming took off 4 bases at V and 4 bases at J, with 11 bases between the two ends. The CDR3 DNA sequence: TGTGCCAGCAGTGCGGCCGGGAGTTACAATGAGCAGTTCTTC. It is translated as CASSAAGSYNEQFF.

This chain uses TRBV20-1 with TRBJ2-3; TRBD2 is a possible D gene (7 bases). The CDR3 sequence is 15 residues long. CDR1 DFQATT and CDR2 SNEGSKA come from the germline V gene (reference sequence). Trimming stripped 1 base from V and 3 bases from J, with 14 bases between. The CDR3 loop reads CSARATGGRTDTQYF. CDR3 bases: TGCAGTGCTAGAGCGACCGGGGGGCGAACAGATACGCAGTATTTT.

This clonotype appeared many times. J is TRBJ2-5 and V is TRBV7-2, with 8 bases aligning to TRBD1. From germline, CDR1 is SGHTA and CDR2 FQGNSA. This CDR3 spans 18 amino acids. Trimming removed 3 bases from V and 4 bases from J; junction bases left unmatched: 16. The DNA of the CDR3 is TGTGCCAGCAGCTTGGGGCCCGCCAGGGGGCGCTCAGGAGAGACCCAGTACTTC. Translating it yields CASSLGPARGRSGETQYF. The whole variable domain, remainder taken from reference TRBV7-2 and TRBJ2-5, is GAGVSQSPSNKVTEKGKDVELRCDPISGHTALYWYRQSLGQGLEFLIYFQGNSAPDKSGLPSDRFSAERTGGSVSTLTIQRTQQEDSAVYLCASSLGPARGRSGETQYFGPGTRLLVL.

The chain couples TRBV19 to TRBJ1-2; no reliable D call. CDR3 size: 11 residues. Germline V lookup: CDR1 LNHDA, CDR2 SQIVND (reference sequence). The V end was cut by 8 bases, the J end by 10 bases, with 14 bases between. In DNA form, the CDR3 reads TGTGCCAGTTGCCGGCGAGGCGACTACACCTTC. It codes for CASCRRGDYTF.

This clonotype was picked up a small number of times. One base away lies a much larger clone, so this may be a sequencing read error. The CDR3 nucleotides are TGTGCCAGCAGTTTCCAGGGGGCGCGGTATGGCTACACCTTC. Translation: CASSFQGARYGYTF. This rearrangement joins TRBV12-3 or TRBV12-4 to TRBJ1-2, with 8 bases identical to TRBD1. CDR3 length: 14 amino acids. J was trimmed by 5 bases and V by 3 bases; bases with no gene match: 5.

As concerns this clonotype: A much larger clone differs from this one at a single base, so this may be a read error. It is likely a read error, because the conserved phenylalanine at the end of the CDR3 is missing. The CDR3 nucleotides are TGCGCCAGCAGCCAAGAGTGGCGGAACAACTACGAGCAGTACCTC. Its protein is CASSQEWRNNYEQYL. The chain links TRBV4-1 to TRBJ2-7, with D hard to call. Trimming shortened V by 0 bases and J by 3 bases, and 12 bases separated the two germline ends. Germline V gene data show CDR1 as MGHRA and CDR2 as YSYEKL. This CDR3 region has 15 residues.